This note documents a single T cell receptor (beta chain) sequence. This entry belongs to a study of sequential checkpoint blockade in melanoma. Treatment noted: randomized to nivolumab then ipilimumab (arm A) or the reverse (arm B). Sorted cells were live CD3+CD8+, lacking CD19 and CD56, from PBMCs. Clones were read by immunoSEQ multiplex PCR, and TCRdb kept only the in-frame ones, dropping some. The sample has around 40,000 clones, around 86% seen once; the top ten hold more than 10%. The CDR3 sequence is 15 residues long. V lost 10 bases to trimming and J lost 10 bases; unmatched junction nucleotides: 15. Per germline, CDR1 MNHEY and CDR2 SVGAGI.

V and J are TRBV6-5 and TRBJ2-1, with TRBD2 matching 11 bases. This sample comprised CD8+ T cells sorted from blood (inferred from file names), obtained from a patient given nivolumab and ipilimumab in sequence. The clonotype comes from a human donor with melanoma. The CDR3 DNA reads TGTGCCACCTCCCACACTAGCGGGAGCGCAAGAGAGCAGTTCTTC. This sequence encodes CATSHTSGSAREQFF.